Following are 14 T cell receptor beta chains from one sample sequenced in a study of shared clonotypes between healthy human individuals. Assay: immunoSEQ multiplex PCR; the TCRdb copy retains only in-frame clones and omits some. This sample yields about 2.5 million clones, of which about nine tenths are seen a single time; roughly 0.34% belongs to the top ten. The sequencing input was naive CD4+ T cells from PBMCs. Regarding subset: CD45RA+ positively selected. The receptors derive from a man between 18 and 35 years old in good health. Some clones in this sample may be carry-over from other donors' samples.

The V call is TRBV28, the J call TRBJ2-2; 8 bases map to TRBD2. The CDR3 is 17 residues long. Trimming took 2 bases from V and 0 from J; bases not matched to a gene: 5. Germline V gene sequence: CDR1 MDHEN, CDR2 SYDVKM. The CDR3: CASSLAAGAPNTGELFF. CDR3 bases: TGTGCCAGCAGTTTAGCAGCGGGAGCCCCGAACACCGGGGAGCTGTTTTTT.

This rearrangement joins TRBV5-6 to TRBJ1-2; D is undetermined. The germline V gene encodes CDR1 SGHDT and CDR2 YYEEEE. The CDR3 spans 15 residues. Trimming removed 6 bases from V and 3 bases from J, with 18 bases in between. This CDR3 reads CASNFYGSQDYGYTF. The DNA for the CDR3 is TGTGCCAGCAACTTCTACGGGAGTCAGGACTATGGCTACACCTTC.

The count of this clone is one. This chain connects TRBV5-8 to TRBJ1-4; perhaps TRBD1 as D (5 bases). Germline assignment: CDR1 SGHTS and CDR2 YDEGEE. CDR3 length equals 15 residues. V lost 1 base and J lost 7, with 14 bases in between. In DNA form, the CDR3 reads TGTGCCAGCAGCTTGCTCGGGGGAGGTGGTGAAAAACTGTTTTTT. Translation gives CASSLLGGGGEKLFF.

The chain carries TRBV19 and TRBJ2-7; 7 bases line up with TRBD1. V trimming: 5 bases; J trimming: 3 bases; junction bases outside the gene matches: 7. The CDR3 runs to 14 residues. Germline V CDR1 and CDR2: LNHDA, SQIVND (reference sequence). The CDR3 DNA reads TGTGCCAGTAGTCGCCGGGACAGCGACTACGAGCAGTACTTC. This encodes CASSRRDSDYEQYF.

The chain is built from TRBV6-5 and TRBJ2-3, with unresolved D. The CDR3 length is 14 residues. V was clipped by 6 bases and J by 1 base, with 11 bases between them. Germline V lookup: CDR1 MNHEY, CDR2 SVGAGI. The CDR3 region has the DNA TGTGCCAGCAGGCCTCGGTCTGGCACAGATACGCAGTATTTT. Translating it yields CASRPRSGTDTQYF.

This clone was seen only a few times. This chain links TRBV30 with TRBJ1-2; 9 bases are shared with TRBD1. CDR1 and CDR2 (germline): GTSNPN, SVGIG (reference sequence). Trimming removed 4 bases from V and 6 bases from J; junction bases left unmatched: 9. The CDR3 contains 14 residues. Here the CDR3 reads CAWTRRDRVDGYTF. The CDR3 DNA reads as TGTGCCTGGACCCGCCGGGACAGGGTCGATGGCTACACCTTC.

CDR3 nucleotide sequence: TGCGCCAGCACCCTCACCCTGCAGAGCAATCAGCCCCAGCATTTT. Residues: CASTLTLQSNQPQHF. This chain connects TRBV4-1 to TRBJ1-5; D is undetermined. The CDR3 spans 15 residues. Looked up from germline, CDR1 is MGHRA and CDR2 is YSYEKL. Trimming took off 7 bases at V and 1 base at J, with 14 bases between the two ends.

The chain employs TRBV6-5 and TRBJ1-1; D perhaps matches TRBD1 (6 bases). The CDR3 has 12 residues. Between the trimmed V and J ends, which lost 4 bases and 12 bases, there was a span of 15 bases. CDR1 MNHEY and CDR2 SVGAGI come from the germline V gene. The CDR3, as DNA: TGTGCCAGCAGTTCGGCAGGGGAGGCGACTTTCTTT. Its translation: CASSSAGEATFF.

CDR3 residues: CASSRWTGNTGELFF. DNA of the CDR3: TGTGCCAGCAGTCGGTGGACAGGGAACACCGGGGAGCTGTTTTTT. This chain links TRBV6-5 with TRBJ2-2; 7 nucleotides align to TRBD1. The junction had 4 bases not matched to a gene; V was cut back by 5 bases and J by 1 base. The germline V gene has CDR1 MNHEY and CDR2 SVGAGI. This CDR3 is built from 15 residues.

This chain links TRBV5-4 with TRBJ2-1, with 7 bases identical to TRBD2. V was pared by 4 bases and J by 2 bases, with 6 bases of the junction left unmatched. In germline, CDR1 is SGHNT, CDR2 YYREEE (reference sequence). The length of the CDR3 is 15 residues. CDR3 amino acids: CASSLSGKTYNEQFF. Written as DNA, the CDR3 is TGTGCCAGCAGCCTGAGCGGGAAGACCTACAATGAGCAGTTCTTC.

This clone has only one observation. A read error is likely, as this CDR3 ends without the conserved phenylalanine or tryptophan. The limits of the CDR3 on the DNA are not certain, so only TCRdb's listed CDR3 is given. The chain carries TRBV20-1 and TRBJ2-7; the table's D call of TRBD2 was not tested on the DNA. Germline V gene data show CDR1 as DFQATT and CDR2 as SNEGSKA (reference sequence). The CDR3 length is 11 residues, termini included. This CDR3 is CSARSSGRALL.

The chain recombines TRBV29-1 with TRBJ2-7, with a weak D call TRBD2 (6 bases). The CDR3 spans 12 residues. Looked up from germline, CDR1 is SQVTM and CDR2 is ANQGSEA. Between the trimmed V and J ends, which lost 3 bases and 5 bases, there was a span of 11 bases. The CDR3 DNA reads as TGCAGCGTTGATGTTCCGGGAGACGAGCAGTACTTC. This encodes CSVDVPGDEQYF.

This clone was recorded only once. The V gene is TRBV6-6, the J gene TRBJ1-1; perhaps TRBD1 as D (5 bases). V lost 2 bases to trimming and J lost 7 bases, with 17 bases between them. This CDR3 contains 15 residues. Germline lookup yields CDR1 MNHNY and CDR2 SVGAGI (reference sequence). The CDR3 DNA follows: TGTGCCAGCAGTTACCAAAGAGTAGACAGTTATGAAGCTTTCTTT. This codes for CASSYQRVDSYEAFF.

The chain is built from TRBV29-1 and TRBJ1-4, with 7 positions matching TRBD1. Germline loops: CDR1 SQVTM, CDR2 ANQGSEA. The CDR3 totals 14 residues. After removal of 7 bases from V and 4 bases from J, the junction contained 9 bases not matched to a gene. The CDR3: CSALPTGRNEKLFF. The CDR3 DNA reads as TGCAGCGCCCTCCCGACAGGGCGTAATGAAAAACTGTTTTTT.